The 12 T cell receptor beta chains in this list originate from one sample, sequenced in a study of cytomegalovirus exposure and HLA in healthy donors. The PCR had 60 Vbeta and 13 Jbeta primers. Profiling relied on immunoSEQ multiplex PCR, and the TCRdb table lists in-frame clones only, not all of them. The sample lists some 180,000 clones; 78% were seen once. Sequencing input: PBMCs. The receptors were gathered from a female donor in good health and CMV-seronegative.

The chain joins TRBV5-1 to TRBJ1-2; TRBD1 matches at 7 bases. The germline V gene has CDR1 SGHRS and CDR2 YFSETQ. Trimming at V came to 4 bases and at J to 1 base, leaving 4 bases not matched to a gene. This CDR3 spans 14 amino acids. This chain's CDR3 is CASSRDRDNYGYTF. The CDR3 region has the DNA TGCGCCAGCAGCCGGGACAGAGATAACTATGGCTACACCTTC.

Here the CDR3 DNA reads TGTGCCAGCACAGGGGGACAGGGCTCCTACGAGCAGTACTTC. It is translated as CASTGGQGSYEQYF. The rearrangement uses TRBV2 and TRBJ2-7, with 9 bases fitting TRBD1. With V trimmed by 7 bases and J by 0 bases, 4 bases remained unmatched. This CDR3 spans 14 amino acids. Germline V gene lookup returns CDR1 SNHLY and CDR2 FYNNEI.

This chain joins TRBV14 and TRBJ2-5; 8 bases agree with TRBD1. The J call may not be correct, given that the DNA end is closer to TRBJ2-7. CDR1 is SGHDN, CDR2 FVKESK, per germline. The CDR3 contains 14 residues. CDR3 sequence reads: CASTGQENSYEQYF. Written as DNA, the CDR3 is TGTGCCAGTACGGGACAGGAGAACTCCTACGAGCAGTACTTC.

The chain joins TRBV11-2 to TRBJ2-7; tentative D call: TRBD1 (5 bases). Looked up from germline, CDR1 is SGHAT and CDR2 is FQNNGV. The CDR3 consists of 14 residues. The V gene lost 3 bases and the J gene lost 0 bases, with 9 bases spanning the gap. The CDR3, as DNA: TGTGCCAGCAGCTTGGACATAAGCTCCTACGAGCAGTACTTC. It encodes CASSLDISSYEQYF.

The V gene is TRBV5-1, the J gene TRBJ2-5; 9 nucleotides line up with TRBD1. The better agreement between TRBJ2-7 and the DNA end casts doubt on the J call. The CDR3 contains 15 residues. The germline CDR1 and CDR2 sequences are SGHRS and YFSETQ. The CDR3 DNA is TGCGCCAGCAGCCGGGGACAGGGAACAACCTACGAGCAGTACTTC. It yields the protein CASSRGQGTTYEQYF.

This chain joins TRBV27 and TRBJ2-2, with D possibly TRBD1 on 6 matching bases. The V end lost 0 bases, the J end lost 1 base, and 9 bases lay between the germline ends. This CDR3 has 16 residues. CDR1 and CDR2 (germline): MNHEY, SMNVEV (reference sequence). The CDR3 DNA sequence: TGTGCCAGCAGTTTATCTTCCAGGGGGAACACCGGGGAGCTGTTTTTT. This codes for CASSLSSRGNTGELFF.

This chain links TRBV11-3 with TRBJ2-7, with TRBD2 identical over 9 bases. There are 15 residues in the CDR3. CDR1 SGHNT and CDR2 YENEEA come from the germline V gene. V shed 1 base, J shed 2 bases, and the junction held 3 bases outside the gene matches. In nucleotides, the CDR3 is TGTGCCAGCAGCTTAGGTCTAGCGGGGACCTACGAGCAGTACTTC. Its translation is CASSLGLAGTYEQYF. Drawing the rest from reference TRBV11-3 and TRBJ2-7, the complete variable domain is EAGVVQSPRYKIIEKKQPVAFWCNPISGHNTLYWYLQNLGQGPELLIRYENEEAVDDSQLPKDRFSAERLKGVDSTLKIQPAELGDSAVYLCASSLGLAGTYEQYFGPGTRLTVT.

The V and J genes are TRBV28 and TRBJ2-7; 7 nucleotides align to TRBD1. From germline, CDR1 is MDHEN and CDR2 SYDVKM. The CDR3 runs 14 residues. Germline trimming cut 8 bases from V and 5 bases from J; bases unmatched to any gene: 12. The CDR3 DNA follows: TGTGCCAGCCGCAGGACAGGCAACGCCGACGAGCAGTACTTC. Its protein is CASRRTGNADEQYF.

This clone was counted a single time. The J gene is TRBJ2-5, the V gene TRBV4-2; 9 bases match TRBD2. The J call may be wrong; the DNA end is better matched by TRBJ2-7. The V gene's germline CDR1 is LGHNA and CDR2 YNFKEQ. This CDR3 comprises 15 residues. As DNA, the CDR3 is TGTGCCAGCAGCCAAGGAGCGGGAGGAGCGGGCGAGCAGTACTTC. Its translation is CASSQGAGGAGEQYF.

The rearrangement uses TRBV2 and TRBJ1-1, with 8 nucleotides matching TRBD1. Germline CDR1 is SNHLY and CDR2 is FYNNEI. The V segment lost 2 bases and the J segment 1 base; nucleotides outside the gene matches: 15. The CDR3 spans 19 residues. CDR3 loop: CASSEMESTWTGTNTEAFF. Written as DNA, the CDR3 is TGTGCCAGCAGTGAAATGGAGTCGACTTGGACAGGGACGAACACTGAAGCTTTCTTT.

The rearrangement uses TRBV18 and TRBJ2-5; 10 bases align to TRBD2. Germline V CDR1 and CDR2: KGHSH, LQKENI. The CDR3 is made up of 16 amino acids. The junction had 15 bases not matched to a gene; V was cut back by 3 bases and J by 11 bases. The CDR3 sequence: CASSPEAGGPSIEQYF. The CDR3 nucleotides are TGTGCCAGCTCACCTGAAGCGGGGGGGCCTAGTATTGAGCAGTACTTC. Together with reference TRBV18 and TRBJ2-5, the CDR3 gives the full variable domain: NAGVMQNPRHLVRRRGQEARLRCSPMKGHSHVYWYRQLPEEGLKFMVYLQKENIIDESGMPKERFSAEFPKEGPSILRIQQVVRGDSAAYFCASSPEAGGPSIEQYFGPGTRLLVL.

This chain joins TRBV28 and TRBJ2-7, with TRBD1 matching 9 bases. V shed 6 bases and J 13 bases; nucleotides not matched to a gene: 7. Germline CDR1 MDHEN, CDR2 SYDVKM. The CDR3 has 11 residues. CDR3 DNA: TGTGCCAGCAGCGGGGACAGGGCTCTTTACTTC. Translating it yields CASSGDRALYF.